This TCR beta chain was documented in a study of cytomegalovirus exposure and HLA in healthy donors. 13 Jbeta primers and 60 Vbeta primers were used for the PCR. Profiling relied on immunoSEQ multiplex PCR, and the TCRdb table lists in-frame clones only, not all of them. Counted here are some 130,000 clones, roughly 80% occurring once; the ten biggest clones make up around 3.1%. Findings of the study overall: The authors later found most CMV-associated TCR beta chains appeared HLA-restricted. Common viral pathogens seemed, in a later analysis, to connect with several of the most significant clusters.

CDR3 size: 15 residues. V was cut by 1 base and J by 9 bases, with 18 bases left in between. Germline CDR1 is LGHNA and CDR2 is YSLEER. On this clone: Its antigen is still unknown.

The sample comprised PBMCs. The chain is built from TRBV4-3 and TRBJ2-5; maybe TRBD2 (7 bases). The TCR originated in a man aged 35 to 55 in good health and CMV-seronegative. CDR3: CASSQAAGEGGAQYF. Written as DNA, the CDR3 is TGCGCCAGCAGCCAAGCGGCAGGGGAGGGGGGGGCCCAGTACTTC.